One and the same sample provided the 27 T cell receptor beta chains below, sequenced in a study of long-term antiretroviral therapy in people with HIV. Running of the v3.0 immunoSEQ assay took place at survey level. The method was immunoSEQ multiplex PCR; TCRdb's version includes in-frame clones alone and lacks a portion of them. The sample includes about 25,000 clones, around three quarters of them seen just once. The sequencing here drew on unsorted PBMCs, taken 2.1 years after starting antiretroviral therapy. All receptors come from a man aged 30-40 years with HIV.

The rearrangement uses TRBV10-3 and TRBJ1-3; D not certain. Between the trimmed V and J ends, which lost 0 bases and 6 bases, there was a span of 6 bases. This CDR3 has 13 amino acids. Germline V gene lookup returns CDR1 ENHRY and CDR2 SYGVKD. The DNA of the CDR3 is TGTGCCATCAGTGAGTCTGGGGAAAACACCATATATTTT. Residues: CAISESGENTIYF.

This clone was observed a few times. V is TRBV4-1 and J is TRBJ2-7, with TRBD2 as a possible D gene (5 bases). Germline V gene data show CDR1 as MGHRA and CDR2 as YSYEKL. Trimming shortened V by 1 base and J by 2 bases, and 12 bases separated the two germline ends. The CDR3 has 15 amino acids. The chain's CDR3 is CASSQGPSWAYEQYF. In DNA form, the CDR3 reads TGCGCCAGCAGCCAAGGACCTAGCTGGGCCTACGAGCAGTACTTC.

This clone was observed a handful of times. The chain combines TRBV5-6 with TRBJ2-5; TRBD1 agrees at 7 bases. Germline values: CDR1 SGHDT, CDR2 YYEEEE. The junction had 7 bases not matched to a gene; V was cut back by 0 bases and J by 2 bases. The CDR3 is 16 amino acids. This chain's CDR3 is CASSLGPTGPQETQYF. In DNA form, the CDR3 reads TGTGCCAGCAGCTTGGGGCCGACAGGGCCGCAAGAGACCCAGTACTTC.

This chain joins TRBV10-1 and TRBJ2-2; maybe TRBD2 (5 bases). CDR1 WNHNN and CDR2 SYGVQD come from the germline V gene (reference sequence). Between the trimmed V and J ends, which lost 2 bases and 5 bases, there was a span of 9 bases. This CDR3 has 14 residues. This CDR3 reads CASSETTRTGELFF. The CDR3 DNA follows: TGCGCCAGCAGTGAGACCACTAGAACCGGGGAGCTGTTTTTT.

The chain carries TRBV30 and TRBJ2-5, with D perhaps matching TRBD1 (5 bases). In germline, CDR1 is GTSNPN, CDR2 SVGIG (reference sequence). Trimming took 0 bases from V and 1 from J, leaving 9 bases between them. The CDR3 totals 14 residues. The CDR3: CAWSVGRTQETQYF. DNA for the CDR3: TGTGCCTGGAGTGTGGGGCGGACCCAAGAGACCCAGTACTTC.

The CDR3 DNA reads as TGTGCCAGCAAGAGTCCGACCCGGGGCCGCACAGATACGCAGTATTTT. Residues: CASKSPTRGRTDTQYF. The chain combines TRBV27 with TRBJ2-3; D possibly matches TRBD1 or TRBD2 (5 bases each). CDR1 is MNHEY and CDR2 is SMNVEV in the germline V gene (reference sequence). Trimming took 7 bases from V and 1 from J, leaving 18 bases between them. The CDR3 consists of 16 residues.

This clone rates as large. This sample includes further DNA sequences coding for the same CDR3. The V gene is TRBV10-3, the J gene TRBJ2-7; no clear D gene. The V end lost 4 bases, the J end lost 5 bases, and 6 bases lay between the germline ends. The CDR3 is 11 residues long. Germline V CDR1 and CDR2: ENHRY, SYGVKD. CDR3 amino acids: CAISVGNEQYF. CDR3 nucleotides: TGTGCCATCAGTGTGGGGAACGAGCAGTACTTC.

The V call is TRBV6-1, the J call TRBJ2-5; D tentatively fits TRBD1 or TRBD2 (5 bases each). Gene TRBJ2-7 matches the end of the DNA better, so the J call may be wrong. The CDR3 covers 12 residues. From germline, CDR1 is MNHNS and CDR2 SASEGT. CDR3 amino acids: CASRPGTREQYF. The CDR3, as DNA: TGTGCCAGCAGACCGGGGACGCGCGAGCAGTACTTC.

The V call is TRBV2, the J call TRBJ1-2; TRBD1 aligns across 7 bases. The ends lost 6 bases at V and 2 bases at J; junction bases unmatched: 3. There are 13 residues in the CDR3. Germline V gene sequence: CDR1 SNHLY, CDR2 FYNNEI. The CDR3 nucleotides read TGTGCCAGCAGAGGGACAGAGAACTATGGCTACACCTTC. Translating it yields CASRGTENYGYTF.

The CDR3 region has the DNA TGCGCCAGCAGCTTCCAAATGAGCTCCTACAATGAGCAGTTCTTC. Translating gives CASSFQMSSYNEQFF. This rearrangement joins TRBV5-1 to TRBJ2-1, with D uncertain. Trimming shortened V by 2 bases and J by 0 bases, and 9 bases separated the two germline ends. Looked up from germline, CDR1 is SGHRS and CDR2 is YFSETQ. The CDR3 runs 15 residues.

The chain uses TRBV7-7 and TRBJ2-1, with TRBD2 identical over 9 bases. V dropped 1 base and J dropped 8; count of bases not matched to a gene: 12. Germline V gene sequence: CDR1 SSHAT, CDR2 FNYEAQ (reference sequence). This CDR3 comprises 17 residues. In nucleotides, the CDR3 is TGTGCCAGCAGCTTAGAGTCTGCTAGCGGGGATCCGGATGAGCAGTTCTTC. Encoded protein: CASSLESASGDPDEQFF.

This chain uses TRBV5-1 with TRBJ2-7; maybe TRBD1 (6 bases). Trimming cost V 0 bases and J 3 bases, with 7 bases left between them. CDR1 and CDR2 (germline): SGHRS, YFSETQ. The CDR3 is 13 amino acids. The CDR3 DNA is TGCGCCAGCAGCTTGGACAGGGACTACGAGCAGTACTTC. Its protein product is CASSLDRDYEQYF. Full variable domain (remainder filled in from reference TRBV5-1 and TRBJ2-7): KAGVTQTPRYLIKTRGQQVTLSCSPISGHRSVSWYQQTPGQGLQFLFEYFSETQRNKGNFPGRFSGRQFSNSRSEMNVSTLELGDSALYLCASSLDRDYEQYFGPGTRLTVT.

This sequence joins TRBV2 and TRBJ1-5; D ambiguous. The CDR3 extends over 14 amino acids. The germline V and J ends were trimmed by 4 bases and 5 bases, with 12 bases remaining between them. Germline values: CDR1 SNHLY, CDR2 FYNNEI. The CDR3 spells CASSVGGLDQPQHF. The CDR3 coding sequence is TGTGCCAGCAGTGTAGGAGGTCTGGATCAGCCCCAGCATTTT.

There are a few counts of this clone. CDR3 nucleotide sequence: TGCGCCAGTCAGGGGCAGGGAGGGATGAACACTGAAGCTTTCTTT. It specifies CASQGQGGMNTEAFF. This sequence joins TRBV10-2 and TRBJ1-1, with a possible D match to TRBD1 (6 bases). Germline V lookup: CDR1 WSHSY, CDR2 SAAADI. V lost 9 bases and J lost 0, with 17 bases in between. The CDR3 contains 15 residues.

This rearrangement joins TRBV13 to TRBJ2-1, with D perhaps TRBD2 (7 bases). CDR3 length equals 14 residues. Germline values: CDR1 PRHDT, CDR2 FYEKMQ (reference sequence). V was shortened by 5 bases and J by 7 bases, with 15 bases between the two germline ends. CDR3 region: CASSPWGRGNEQFF. The CDR3, as DNA: TGTGCCAGCAGCCCCTGGGGGAGGGGGAATGAGCAGTTCTTC.

This sequence joins TRBV27 and TRBJ1-1; possibly TRBD1 for D (6 bases). Trimming took 1 base from V and 0 from J, leaving 9 bases between them. This CDR3 is 15 amino acids long. Per germline, CDR1 MNHEY and CDR2 SMNVEV (reference sequence). CDR3 residues: CASSLYGGLNTEAFF. The CDR3 DNA follows: TGTGCCAGCAGTTTATACGGGGGGCTGAACACTGAAGCTTTCTTT.

The chain couples TRBV4-1 to TRBJ2-7; 8 bases are a match to TRBD2. With 0 bases clipped from V and 3 bases from J, the junction kept 10 bases outside the gene matches. The germline gives CDR1 MGHRA, CDR2 YSYEKL. CDR3 length: 17 residues. The CDR3 loop is CASSQEIWGAGVYEQYF. DNA for the CDR3: TGCGCCAGCAGCCAAGAGATTTGGGGAGCGGGAGTCTACGAGCAGTACTTC.

The V gene is TRBV7-2, the J gene TRBJ1-3; D perhaps matches TRBD1 (6 bases). This CDR3 is 15 amino acids long. Trimming removed 0 bases from V and 7 bases from J, with 13 bases in between. Germline CDR1 is SGHTA and CDR2 is FQGNSA. As DNA, the CDR3 is TGTGCCAGCAGCTTAGCCAGGGGCGGCCGGAACACCATATATTTT. It encodes CASSLARGGRNTIYF.

CDR3 sequence reads: CASSHRVAYEAFF. The CDR3 DNA follows: TGTGCCAGCAGCCACAGGGTCGCTTATGAAGCTTTCTTT. The gene calls are TRBV27 and TRBJ1-1, with a possible D match to TRBD1 (6 bases). Germline V gene data show CDR1 as MNHEY and CDR2 as SMNVEV (reference sequence). The CDR3 has 13 residues. V was clipped by 6 bases and J by 7 bases, with 15 bases between them.

J is TRBJ1-4 and V is TRBV19; D ambiguous. The CDR3 has 12 amino acids. CDR1 is LNHDA, CDR2 SQIVND, per germline (reference sequence). Trimming stripped 5 bases from V and 8 bases from J, with 9 bases between. CDR3 nucleotide sequence: TGTGCCAGTAGTGCTTTGACGGAAAAACTGTTTTTT. The encoded protein is CASSALTEKLFF.

This clone has more than one count but fewer than ten. The genes are TRBV7-8 and TRBJ1-5; unclear D gene. Trimming left V 1 base short and J 0 bases short, with 4 bases between. This CDR3 is 14 amino acids long. Germline V lookup: CDR1 SGHVS, CDR2 FQNEAQ. CDR3 sequence (DNA): TGTGCCAGCAGCTTAGGGCATAGCAATCAGCCCCAGCATTTT. Its protein product is CASSLGHSNQPQHF.

The chain carries TRBV11-3 and TRBJ2-3; 16 positions match TRBD2. V shed 5 bases and J 4 bases; nucleotides not matched to a gene: 3. The germline gives CDR1 SGHNT, CDR2 YENEEA. The CDR3 has 16 residues. The CDR3 loop is CASSLGTSGRADTQYF. DNA for the CDR3: TGTGCCAGCAGCCTCGGGACTAGCGGGAGGGCAGATACGCAGTATTTT.

The rearrangement joins TRBV25-1 to TRBJ2-5; D not resolved. The CDR3 is made up of 18 amino acids. The V end lost 2 bases, the J end lost 2 bases, and 21 bases lay between the germline ends. From germline, CDR1 is MGHDK and CDR2 SYGVNS. CDR3 DNA: TGTGCCAGCAGTGAAACAATTCTGACAAACTTCCTTCAAGAGACCCAGTACTTC. Amino acids: CASSETILTNFLQETQYF.

The rearrangement joins TRBV27 to TRBJ1-5, with D possibly being TRBD1 (5 bases). V shed 7 bases and J shed 11 bases, with 21 bases lying between them. Germline CDR1 and CDR2: MNHEY and SMNVEV (reference sequence). This CDR3 comprises 14 residues. CDR3 DNA sequence: TGTGCCAGCATGACAACAGGCCGGATAGGGACCCAGCATTTT. This encodes CASMTTGRIGTQHF.

The chain combines TRBV6-5 with TRBJ2-7; TRBD2 aligns across 7 bases. The V and J ends lost 2 bases and 4 bases, in that order; junction bases with no gene match: 2. This CDR3 contains 13 residues. Germline assignment: CDR1 MNHEY and CDR2 SVGAGI. CDR3 coding DNA: TGTGCCAGCAGTTACATTAGCGGGTACGAGCAGTACTTC. Amino acid sequence: CASSYISGYEQYF.

A single count supports this clone. This chain joins TRBV28 and TRBJ2-6; D is tentatively TRBD1 or TRBD2 (5 bases each). V lost 2 bases and J 2 bases, leaving 16 bases between the germline ends. Germline lookup yields CDR1 MDHEN and CDR2 SYDVKM. The CDR3 extends over 18 amino acids. This CDR3 reads CASSLEGRVLAGANVLTF. CDR3 DNA sequence: TGTGCCAGCAGTTTAGAGGGCAGGGTTTTGGCTGGGGCCAACGTCCTGACTTTC.

This clone has more than one count but fewer than ten. The chain links TRBV7-2 to TRBJ1-6; D ambiguous. CDR1 and CDR2 from the germline V gene are SGHTA and FQGNSA. The V gene lost 1 base and the J gene lost 7 bases, with 11 bases spanning the gap. The CDR3 length is 15 residues. CDR3 nucleotide sequence: TGTGCCAGCAGCTTAGATGTGGGTCGGAATTCACCCCTCCACTTT. It translates to CASSLDVGRNSPLHF. The whole variable domain, remainder taken from reference TRBV7-2 and TRBJ1-6, is GAGVSQSPSNKVTEKGKDVELRCDPISGHTALYWYRQSLGQGLEFLIYFQGNSAPDKSGLPSDRFSAERTGGSVSTLTIQRTQQEDSAVYLCASSLDVGRNSPLHFGNGTRLTVT.